This T cell receptor beta chain was identified in a study of radiation and T cells in renal cell carcinoma. Clones were sequenced by immunoSEQ multiplex PCR, and TCRdb holds only the in-frame ones, with some missing. This sample carries 150,000 to 180,000 clones, roughly 87% of them seen once, and the ten largest clones take approximately 12%. Time point in this sample: blood 2 weeks post-SBRT. The treatment here: 15 Gy SBRT to primary tumor, nephrectomy 4 weeks later. Serial blood draws occurred at baseline and 2 and 4 weeks post-SBRT. Germline values: CDR1 MNHEY, CDR2 SVGAGI. V lost 5 bases to trimming and J lost 2 bases, with 9 bases between them. This CDR3 is built from 13 residues.

The sample consisted of blood, taken from a patient whose treatment included radiotherapy and nephrectomy. V gene TRBV6-5 combines with J gene TRBJ1-1; D is possibly TRBD1 (5 bases). The source is a woman in her forties or fifties with renal cell carcinoma. This CDR3 is CASSTDSNTEAFF. In DNA form, the CDR3 reads TGTGCCAGCAGTACCGACAGCAACACTGAAGCTTTCTTT.